Each of the 32 T cell receptor beta chains below was sequenced from the same sample in a study of T cells in localized non-small cell lung cancer. Clones were sequenced by immunoSEQ multiplex PCR, and TCRdb holds only the in-frame ones, with some missing. In the table there are around 17,000 clones, 90% of which are singletons. The sequencing here drew on peripheral blood mononuclear cells, taken before any cancer treatment. The receptors were gathered from a woman between 35 and 70 years old with stage III lung adenocarcinoma.

This clone was detected once. The chain links TRBV18 to TRBJ2-7; no clear D. The CDR3 contains 16 residues. Germline V gives CDR1 KGHSH, CDR2 LQKENI. V lost 6 bases and J lost 0, with 18 bases in between. This CDR3 reads CASSVLSPGLSYEQYF. DNA of the CDR3: TGTGCCAGCTCGGTATTATCTCCGGGCCTCTCCTACGAGCAGTACTTC.

V and J are TRBV19 and TRBJ1-1, with D perhaps matching TRBD1 (5 bases). CDR1 and CDR2 (germline): LNHDA, SQIVND (reference sequence). V lost 4 bases, J lost 5 bases, and 14 bases lay in between. This CDR3 comprises 14 residues. CDR3 region: CASSRDGGGTEAFF. The CDR3 coding sequence is TGTGCCAGTAGTAGGGACGGCGGCGGGACTGAAGCTTTCTTT.

The rearrangement links TRBV7-9 to TRBJ1-5, with 8 bases identical to TRBD1. This CDR3 has 14 residues. Germline-derived CDR1 and CDR2 are SEHNR and FQNEAQ (reference sequence). After removal of 2 bases from V and 4 bases from J, the junction contained 1 base not matched to a gene. For the CDR3, the DNA is TGTGCCAGCAGCTTACAGGGGGCGAATCAGCCCCAGCATTTT. Its translation: CASSLQGANQPQHF. Variable domain in full (rest from reference TRBV7-9 and TRBJ1-5): DTGVSQNPRHKITKRGQNVTFRCDPISEHNRLYWYRQTLGQGPEFLTYFQNEAQLEKSRLLSDRFSAERPKGSFSTLEIQRTEQGDSAMYLCASSLQGANQPQHFGDGTRLSIL.

This clone was seen more than once but under ten times. The gene calls are TRBV29-1 and TRBJ2-7; TRBD1 matches 9 bases. Trimming removed 4 bases from V and 6 bases from J; junction bases left unmatched: 10. CDR3 length equals 14 residues. Per the germline V gene, CDR1 is SQVTM and CDR2 is ANQGSEA. DNA for the CDR3: TGCAGCGTTGGGGGGACAGGGATCTCTCTCGAGCAGTACTTC. As protein: CSVGGTGISLEQYF.

This clone was picked up a small number of times. The gene calls are TRBV6-5 and TRBJ1-6; D may be TRBD1 (5 bases). With 11 bases removed from V and 11 bases from J, the gap between germline ends came to 16 bases. Germline V gene sequence: CDR1 MNHEY, CDR2 SVGAGI. The CDR3 runs 12 residues. The CDR3, as DNA: TGTGCCGCGGGCAGGGTTAGGACACCCCTCCACTTT. It specifies CAAGRVRTPLHF.

This chain uses TRBV7-2 with TRBJ1-2; TRBD1 is a possible D gene (5 bases). With 2 bases removed from V and 8 bases from J, the gap between germline ends came to 9 bases. This CDR3 is built from 12 residues. Germline V gene lookup returns CDR1 SGHTA and CDR2 FQGNSA. The CDR3 region has the DNA TGTGCCAGCAGCTTATGGGGGGAAGGCTACACCTTC. Amino acids: CASSLWGEGYTF.

V gene TRBV6-5 combines with J gene TRBJ1-5, with TRBD1 matching 7 bases. The CDR3 totals 15 residues. After removal of 4 bases from V and 1 base from J, the junction contained 4 bases not matched to a gene. Germline assignment: CDR1 MNHEY and CDR2 SVGAGI. The CDR3 bases are TGTGCCAGCAGTTCCCACAGGGGAAGCAATCAGCCCCAGCATTTT. Its translation is CASSSHRGSNQPQHF.

The CDR3 DNA reads TGTGCCAGCAGCCCGGCGAGATGGCAGGGTGCTAACTATGGCTACACCTTC. Protein: CASSPARWQGANYGYTF. This sequence joins TRBV7-8 and TRBJ1-2, with D maybe TRBD1 (5 bases). The CDR3 has 17 residues. Germline lookup yields CDR1 SGHVS and CDR2 FQNEAQ. The ends were cut back, 5 bases at V and 0 bases at J, with 19 bases in the middle. The variable domain in full, completed from reference TRBV7-8 and TRBJ1-2, reads GAGVSQSPRYKVAKRGQDVALRCDPISGHVSLFWYQQALGQGPEFLTYFQNEAQLDKSGLPSDRFFAERPEGSVSTLKIQRTQQEDSAVYLCASSPARWQGANYGYTFGSGTRLTVV.

The chain joins TRBV11-2 to TRBJ2-2; tentative D call: TRBD2 (5 bases). V was clipped by 10 bases and J by 1 base, with 10 bases between them. This CDR3 is built from 13 residues. The germline V gene has CDR1 SGHAT and CDR2 FQNNGV. The CDR3 loop reads CANKRENTGELFF. CDR3 coding DNA: TGTGCCAATAAGAGGGAGAACACCGGGGAGCTGTTTTTT.

This chain connects TRBV5-8 to TRBJ1-6, with 7 bases lining up with TRBD1. The V segment lost 1 base and the J segment 14 bases; nucleotides outside the gene matches: 15. The CDR3 is 16 amino acids. Germline CDR1 SGHTS, CDR2 YDEGEE. The CDR3 DNA reads as TGTGCCAGCAGCTTGTTCAGGGGGGCGGAACGGACGGCCCTCCACTTT. This translates into CASSLFRGAERTALHF.

The chain couples TRBV6-4 to TRBJ2-3, with 11 bases aligning to TRBD2. Trimming removed 5 bases from V and 2 bases from J; junction bases left unmatched: 3. Per germline, CDR1 MRHNA and CDR2 SNTAGT. This CDR3 contains 15 residues. CDR3 in amino acids: CASSKLAGDTDTQYF. In nucleotides, the CDR3 is TGTGCCAGCAGTAAACTAGCGGGAGACACAGATACGCAGTATTTT.

By sample share, this clone is medium-sized. The chain links TRBV9 to TRBJ2-6; 8 bases are a match to TRBD2. Germline CDR1 and CDR2: SGDLS and YYNGEE. The CDR3 has 18 amino acids. J lost 0 bases, V lost 0 bases, and 5 bases had no gene match. The CDR3 DNA follows: TGTGCCAGCAGCGTAGATACTAGCGGAAGCTCTGGGGCCAACGTCCTGACTTTC. Protein sequence: CASSVDTSGSSGANVLTF. Looking up the rest from reference TRBV9 and TRBJ2-6 gives the full variable domain: DSGVTQTPKHLITATGQRVTLRCSPRSGDLSVYWYQQSLDQGLQFLIQYYNGEERAKGNILERFSAQQFPDLHSELNLSSLELGDSALYFCASSVDTSGSSGANVLTFGAGSRLTVL.

The rearrangement uses TRBV6-5 and TRBJ1-1; the D gene is possibly TRBD1 (5 bases). Trimming removed 7 bases from V and 4 bases from J, with 7 bases in between. The CDR3 has 11 amino acids. Germline CDR1 and CDR2: MNHEY and SVGAGI. CDR3 protein: CASTGFTEAFF. As DNA, the CDR3 is TGTGCCAGCACAGGGTTCACTGAAGCTTTCTTT.

The gene calls are TRBV11-2 and TRBJ1-6, with D hard to call. CDR3 length: 15 amino acids. Germline V CDR1 and CDR2: SGHAT, FQNNGV. V lost 1 base, J lost 9 bases, and 13 bases lay in between. Written as DNA, the CDR3 is TGTGCCAGCAGCTTAGCGGATTTCATAGTTTCACCCCTCCACTTT. It translates to CASSLADFIVSPLHF. The full variable domain, its missing parts supplied by reference TRBV11-2 and TRBJ1-6, is EAGVAQSPRYKIIEKRQSVAFWCNPISGHATLYWYQQILGQGPKLLIQFQNNGVVDDSQLPKDRFSAERLKGVDSTLKIQPAKLEDSAVYLCASSLADFIVSPLHFGNGTRLTVT.

The V call is TRBV7-2, the J call TRBJ2-3; D may be TRBD2 (5 bases). CDR1 is SGHTA and CDR2 is FQGNSA in the germline V gene. The CDR3 is made up of 14 amino acids. The V gene lost 1 base and the J gene lost 5 bases, with 10 bases spanning the gap. CDR3 sequence (DNA): TGTGCCAGCAGCTTAGGAGGTCGGGGAGATACGCAGTATTTT. Its translation: CASSLGGRGDTQYF.

Notes on this clone: At one end the junction does not follow the germline gene, possibly because of a read error. J is TRBJ2-1 and V is TRBV27; 7 nucleotides align to TRBD1. The CDR3 is 16 amino acids. Looked up from germline, CDR1 is MNHEY and CDR2 is SMNVEV (reference sequence). The CDR3 DNA follows: TGTGCCGGCAGGGACCAGACAGGGACGCCCTACAATGAGCAGTTCTTC. Translation: CAGRDQTGTPYNEQFF.

This clone appeared a single time. The J gene is TRBJ1-2, the V gene TRBV30; D gene uncertain. The V end lost 0 bases, the J end lost 8 bases, and 19 bases lay between the germline ends. CDR1 is GTSNPN and CDR2 is SVGIG in the germline V gene (reference sequence). This CDR3 has 15 amino acids. CDR3 protein: CAWSVPGLSGVGYTF. For the CDR3, the DNA is TGTGCCTGGAGTGTCCCAGGATTAAGTGGGGTAGGCTACACCTTC.

This sequence joins TRBV6-1 and TRBJ2-3, with D possibly TRBD1 on 5 matching bases. The ends were cut back, 0 bases at V and 7 bases at J, with 11 bases in the middle. The germline gives CDR1 MNHNS, CDR2 SASEGT. The CDR3 covers 14 residues. The CDR3, as DNA: TGTGCCAGCAGTGAAGCTGGCAGACAGTATACGCAGTATTTT. Protein product: CASSEAGRQYTQYF.

This chain uses TRBV19 with TRBJ1-1; a weak D match, TRBD1 (6 bases). V lost 6 bases to trimming and J lost 11 bases, with 22 bases between them. From germline, CDR1 is LNHDA and CDR2 SQIVND (reference sequence). The CDR3 runs to 14 residues. The DNA for the CDR3 is TGTGCCAGTAGCCGGGACAAAACCCGATACATGGCTTTCTTT. Its protein product is CASSRDKTRYMAFF.

This chain uses TRBV7-9 with TRBJ2-7, with TRBD1 matching 7 bases. The V gene's germline CDR1 is SEHNR and CDR2 FQNEAQ (reference sequence). The CDR3 totals 14 residues. The V gene end was trimmed by 4 bases and the J gene end by 5 bases; junction bases not matched to a gene: 8. The CDR3 sequence: CASSSLTGWDEQYF. DNA of the CDR3: TGTGCCAGCAGCTCGTTGACAGGGTGGGACGAGCAGTACTTC.

This chain links TRBV7-2 with TRBJ1-1, with 7 positions matching TRBD1. The CDR3 extends over 15 amino acids. In germline, CDR1 is SGHTA, CDR2 FQGNSA. The V and J ends lost 5 bases and 0 bases, in that order; junction bases with no gene match: 6. The CDR3 coding sequence is TGTGCCAGCAGCCCTATGGGACAGCTGAACACTGAAGCTTTCTTT. As protein: CASSPMGQLNTEAFF.

The chain uses TRBV29-1 and TRBJ2-5; D is possibly TRBD1 (5 bases). The germline V and J ends were trimmed by 6 bases and 3 bases, with 8 bases remaining between them. The germline gives CDR1 SQVTM, CDR2 ANQGSEA. The CDR3 contains 11 residues. The CDR3 here is CSVGAEETQYF. DNA of the CDR3: TGCAGCGTAGGGGCCGAAGAGACCCAGTACTTC.

V and J are TRBV19 and TRBJ1-2, with D perhaps matching TRBD1 (5 bases). Germline V gene sequence: CDR1 LNHDA, CDR2 SQIVND (reference sequence). The germline V and J ends were trimmed by 0 bases and 4 bases, with 12 bases remaining between them. This CDR3 is built from 15 residues. CDR3 amino acids: CASSIDWPGSYGYTF. In DNA, the CDR3 is TGTGCCAGTAGTATAGATTGGCCAGGGAGCTATGGCTACACCTTC.

The sample holds a few counts of this clone. The chain joins TRBV18 to TRBJ2-7; no reliable D call. Germline assignment: CDR1 KGHSH and CDR2 LQKENI. Trimming took off 2 bases at V and 3 bases at J, with 11 bases between the two ends. The CDR3 sequence is 14 residues long. In DNA form, the CDR3 reads TGTGCCAGCTCACCAGGCGCGGAGAGCTACGAGCAGTACTTC. Its translation is CASSPGAESYEQYF.

The chain couples TRBV7-3 to TRBJ2-7; no definite D call. The CDR3 sequence is 15 residues long. Looked up from germline, CDR1 is SGHTA and CDR2 is FQGTGA. Trimming removed 1 base from V and 0 bases from J, with 10 bases in between. The DNA for the CDR3 is TGTGCCAGCAGCTTAAGCCACACGGCCTCCTACGAGCAGTACTTC. Translation gives CASSLSHTASYEQYF.

The rearrangement joins TRBV10-1 to TRBJ2-2; possibly TRBD1 for D (7 bases). The germline CDR1 and CDR2 sequences are WNHNN and SYGVQD (reference sequence). The CDR3 is made up of 16 amino acids. V lost 8 bases, J lost 0 bases, and 16 bases lay in between. The CDR3 sequence is CASYLQGRPNTGELFF. In DNA, the CDR3 is TGCGCCAGCTATTTACAGGGGAGGCCGAACACCGGGGAGCTGTTTTTT.

This clone was observed a single time. V gene TRBV5-6 combines with J gene TRBJ1-6; 9 bases line up with TRBD1. This CDR3 comprises 15 residues. The germline CDR1 and CDR2 sequences are SGHDT and YYEEEE. V trimming: 4 bases; J trimming: 7 bases; junction bases outside the gene matches: 6. For the CDR3, the DNA is TGTGCCAGCAGCCCGGACAGGGGAGGCAATTCACCCCTCCACTTT. Amino acid sequence: CASSPDRGGNSPLHF. Full variable domain (outside the CDR3, taken from reference TRBV5-6 and TRBJ1-6): DAGVTQSPTHLIKTRGQQVTLRCSPKSGHDTVSWYQQALGQGPQFIFQYYEEEERQRGNFPDRFSGHQFPNYSSELNVNALLLGDSALYLCASSPDRGGNSPLHFGNGTRLTVT.

V gene TRBV30 combines with J gene TRBJ2-7; TRBD1 matches 9 bases. CDR1 and CDR2 (germline): GTSNPN, SVGIG (reference sequence). V dropped 1 base and J dropped 4; count of bases not matched to a gene: 5. The CDR3 spans 14 residues. The CDR3 protein is CAWSGTGDGYEQYF. The CDR3 DNA follows: TGTGCCTGGAGTGGGACAGGGGATGGGTACGAGCAGTACTTC.

This sequence joins TRBV6-4 and TRBJ2-3; 8 positions match TRBD2. The CDR3 extends over 14 amino acids. V trimming: 9 bases; J trimming: 2 bases; junction bases outside the gene matches: 7. Looked up from germline, CDR1 is MRHNA and CDR2 is SNTAGT. DNA for the CDR3: TGTGCCAGTGGAGGCGGGGGGCACACAGATACGCAGTATTTT. Translated, it gives CASGGGGHTDTQYF.

This clone was detected only once. This rearrangement joins TRBV19 to TRBJ1-6; TRBD1 might be the D (5 bases). CDR1 and CDR2 (germline): LNHDA, SQIVND (reference sequence). Between the trimmed V and J ends, which lost 6 bases and 9 bases, there was a span of 15 bases. The CDR3 extends over 14 amino acids. CDR3 protein: CASSVSGGGSPLHF. CDR3 DNA sequence: TGTGCCAGTAGCGTATCTGGCGGGGGTTCACCCCTCCACTTT.

The genes are TRBV11-2 and TRBJ2-7; D perhaps matches TRBD2 (6 bases). CDR1 is SGHAT and CDR2 is FQNNGV in the germline V gene. The CDR3 is 15 amino acids. Deletions cut 1 base from V and 4 bases from J, with 14 bases between. The CDR3 DNA reads as TGTGCCAGCAGCTTAGCAGAGCGGACTACGTACGAGCAGTACTTC. Protein sequence: CASSLAERTTYEQYF.

As to this clone: The sample carries other DNA sequences with the same CDR3. The V and J genes are TRBV18 and TRBJ2-5; TRBD1 matches at 8 bases. Germline values: CDR1 KGHSH, CDR2 LQKENI. V was pared by 4 bases and J by 7 bases, with 5 bases of the junction left unmatched. The CDR3 runs to 13 residues. The CDR3 region is CASSQTGEATQYF. Here the CDR3 DNA reads TGTGCCAGCTCACAGACAGGGGAGGCGACCCAGTACTTC.